This T cell receptor beta chain was profiled in a study of T cell responses to AZD1222 COVID-19 vaccine. Study in general: Pooled together were second doses at about 4 or about 12 weeks.

Study-wide results and limits: No repertoire was sampled before or during the peak T cell response, only after it. Donors, mostly white British, included more females; clonal diversity was possibly underestimated. CD4 TCRs covered the whole spike, strongest at regions 160-218 and 743-854.

On this clone: Its specificity is not known.

Data came from immunoSEQ multiplex PCR; TCRdb stores just in-frame clones and leaves some out. This table holds 150,000 or so clones, approximately 93% found once. The CDR3 spans 13 residues. Germline V gene lookup returns CDR1 GTSNPN and CDR2 SVGIG (reference sequence). Trimming cost V 8 bases and J 5 bases, with 18 bases left between them. Here the sequenced sample was peripheral blood, taken on day 0 of AZD1222 vaccination. The sequence was collected from an adult in good health. This rearrangement joins TRBV30 to TRBJ2-5, with TRBD2 as a possible D gene (7 bases). The CDR3 region has the DNA TGTGCCGGGGGGGCAGGGGTGGTTGAGACCCAGTACTTC. Translated, it gives CAGGAGVVETQYF.